These 31 T cell receptor beta chains came from one sample sequenced in a study of beta chain features in type 1 diabetes. What these receptors recognize is not known. Study-level results: TCRB CDR3s were moderately but significantly shorter in Type 1 diabetes patients in all four CD4+ subsets.

As every portion of the isolated RNA was reverse transcribed, the sequencing read expressed TCRB transcripts. Sequencing used immunoSEQ multiplex PCR; TCRdb keeps in-frame clones, though not all of them. This table has a few hundred thousand clones, roughly 14% appearing once. The sequencing input was naive CD4+ T cells from blood. The receptor source for this set is a man aged 30-40 years with type 1 diabetes.

This clone was detected only a few times. The gene calls are TRBV7-2 and TRBJ2-5; 7 nucleotides match TRBD2. The trim removed 1 base at V and 5 bases at J, leaving 7 bases unmatched. The CDR3 contains 15 residues. CDR1 is SGHTA and CDR2 is FQGNSA in the germline V gene. The CDR3 sequence: CASSLVGGDGETQYF. In DNA form, the CDR3 reads TGTGCCAGCAGCTTAGTGGGGGGGGACGGTGAGACCCAGTACTTC.

The chain recombines TRBV5-1 with TRBJ1-3; D is unresolved. Per germline, CDR1 SGHRS and CDR2 YFSETQ. The CDR3 extends over 15 amino acids. V lost 4 bases, J lost 8 bases, and 19 bases lay in between. In nucleotides, the CDR3 is TGCGCCAGCAGCCGGGAAGGAAAGCATTCGGACACCATATATTTT. This codes for CASSREGKHSDTIYF.

The chain combines TRBV10-3 with TRBJ1-2; 8 positions agree with TRBD1. The V segment lost 10 bases and the J segment 3 bases; nucleotides outside the gene matches: 4. Germline V gene sequence: CDR1 ENHRY, CDR2 SYGVKD. The CDR3 spans 12 residues. The CDR3 region has the DNA TGTGCCAGCGCACAGGGGGACTATGGCTACACCTTC. Protein: CASAQGDYGYTF.

This clone turned up a few times. The CDR3 loop reads CASSPVVGEGYTF. CDR3 in DNA: TGTGCCAGCAGTCCGGTTGTTGGTGAGGGCTACACCTTC. This chain joins TRBV5-5 and TRBJ1-2; no clear D gene. Germline V lookup: CDR1 SGHKS, CDR2 YYEKEE (reference sequence). V was shortened by 5 bases and J by 8 bases, with 16 bases between the two germline ends. The CDR3 is 13 residues long.

This clone was observed a few times. The chain uses TRBV23-1 and TRBJ1-2; D might be TRBD1 (6 bases). TRBV23-1 is an ORF for which the function is uncertain. The V and J ends lost 0 bases and 6 bases respectively, with 8 bases between them. This CDR3 comprises 13 residues. CDR3 sequence reads: CASSQSKGDGYTF. The CDR3 coding sequence is TGCGCCAGCAGTCAATCCAAGGGGGATGGCTACACCTTC.

J is TRBJ2-7 and V is TRBV29-1; no reliable D call. The CDR3 loop spans 13 amino acids. The V gene's germline CDR1 is SQVTM and CDR2 ANQGSEA. V was clipped by 3 bases and J by 5 bases, with 14 bases between them. The CDR3 nucleotides are TGCAGCGTTGAGCTCCCGGTTGTAGACGAGCAGTACTTC. It specifies CSVELPVVDEQYF.

This chain uses TRBV2 with TRBJ2-7; possible D gene TRBD1, 5 bases. The CDR3 runs 12 residues. V lost 4 bases and J lost 5, with 9 bases in between. The germline V gene encodes CDR1 SNHLY and CDR2 FYNNEI. CDR3 nucleotides: TGTGCCAGCAGTGGGCAGGGCCACGAGCAGTACTTC. Protein: CASSGQGHEQYF.

This clone was seen a handful of times. V is TRBV7-9 and J is TRBJ2-1; 11 nucleotides align to TRBD1. With 3 bases clipped from V and 8 bases from J, the junction kept 6 bases outside the gene matches. Per germline, CDR1 SEHNR and CDR2 FQNEAQ (reference sequence). The CDR3 sequence is 15 residues long. The CDR3 DNA reads TGTGCCAGCAGCTTGGACAGGGGGCCTGGGGATGAGCAGTTCTTC. This translates into CASSLDRGPGDEQFF.

CDR3 nucleotides: TGCGCCAGCAGCCTCCGGGGAGATACGCAGTATTTT. Translating it yields CASSLRGDTQYF. The chain joins TRBV4-1 to TRBJ2-3; D possibly corresponds to TRBD2 (5 bases). CDR3 length equals 12 residues. V lost 4 bases, J lost 5 bases, and 7 bases lay in between. Germline assignment: CDR1 MGHRA and CDR2 YSYEKL.

The CDR3 region is CASSVGVQPNYGYTF. CDR3 DNA: TGTGCCAGCAGCGTAGGAGTACAGCCTAACTATGGCTACACCTTC. J is TRBJ1-2 and V is TRBV9; D call uncertain. Germline V gene data show CDR1 as SGDLS and CDR2 as YYNGEE. V lost 0 bases and J 0 bases, leaving 9 bases between the germline ends. This CDR3 has 15 amino acids. Filled out from reference TRBV9 and TRBJ1-2, the complete variable domain reads DSGVTQTPKHLITATGQRVTLRCSPRSGDLSVYWYQQSLDQGLQFLIQYYNGEERAKGNILERFSAQQFPDLHSELNLSSLELGDSALYFCASSVGVQPNYGYTFGSGTRLTVV.

This clone turned up a few times. The chain carries TRBV2 and TRBJ1-2, with 9 bases fitting TRBD1. The CDR3 extends over 14 amino acids. Trimming took 6 bases from V and 6 from J; bases not matched to a gene: 8. CDR1 and CDR2 (germline): SNHLY, FYNNEI. For the CDR3, the DNA is TGTGCCAGCAGCGGGACAGGGAGTGTTAATGGCTACACCTTC. Amino acids: CASSGTGSVNGYTF.

The chain uses TRBV18 and TRBJ2-1, with D possibly TRBD2 on 6 matching bases. The CDR3 contains 16 residues. Germline loops: CDR1 KGHSH, CDR2 LQKENI. Trimming pared 3 bases from V and 1 base from J, leaving 13 bases between. CDR3 in DNA: TGTGCCAGCTCACCGACTGATAGCGGTTCCTACAATGAGCAGTTCTTC. It codes for CASSPTDSGSYNEQFF.

CDR3 sequence reads: CASSFSTGGPYEQYF. CDR3 coding DNA: TGCGCCAGCAGTTTTTCGACAGGGGGTCCCTACGAGCAGTACTTC. The V call is TRBV5-1, the J call TRBJ2-7, with TRBD1 identical over 9 bases. Unmatched junction bases numbered 8, after V lost 5 bases and J lost 2 bases. Germline V gene sequence: CDR1 SGHRS, CDR2 YFSETQ. The CDR3 spans 15 residues.

The chain is built from TRBV5-4 and TRBJ2-5; 9 positions agree with TRBD2. V was pared by 7 bases and J by 5 bases, with 6 bases of the junction left unmatched. Per the germline V gene, CDR1 is SGHNT and CDR2 is YYREEE (reference sequence). This CDR3 spans 13 amino acids. The chain's CDR3 is CASRAGGRETQYF. The CDR3 nucleotides read TGTGCCAGCCGGGCGGGAGGGCGGGAGACCCAGTACTTC.

This clone was counted between two and nine times. The J gene is TRBJ1-4, the V gene TRBV11-2, with 9 positions matching TRBD1. CDR3 length: 14 residues. Trimming took 5 bases from V and 7 from J; bases not matched to a gene: 5. Germline V lookup: CDR1 SGHAT, CDR2 FQNNGV. CDR3 loop: CASSQDRGGEKLFF. The DNA of the CDR3 is TGTGCCAGCAGCCAGGACAGGGGAGGTGAAAAACTGTTTTTT. Filled out from reference TRBV11-2 and TRBJ1-4, the complete variable domain reads EAGVAQSPRYKIIEKRQSVAFWCNPISGHATLYWYQQILGQGPKLLIQFQNNGVVDDSQLPKDRFSAERLKGVDSTLKIQPAKLEDSAVYLCASSQDRGGEKLFFGSGTQLSVL.

The chain has TRBV30 and TRBJ1-6; TRBD1 matches 12 bases. This CDR3 comprises 16 residues. Trimming took 1 base from V and 8 from J; bases not matched to a gene: 6. Looked up from germline, CDR1 is GTSNPN and CDR2 is SVGIG (reference sequence). CDR3 protein: CAWSATGTGGDSPLHF. The DNA of the CDR3 is TGTGCCTGGAGTGCTACGGGGACAGGGGGCGATTCACCCCTCCACTTT.

The rearrangement joins TRBV27 to TRBJ2-3, with TRBD1 identical over 11 bases. Trimming at V came to 8 bases and at J to 2 bases, leaving 3 bases not matched to a gene. Germline values: CDR1 MNHEY, CDR2 SMNVEV (reference sequence). The CDR3 spans 14 residues. In nucleotides, the CDR3 is TGTGCCAGCGGACAGGGGGCGTTCACAGATACGCAGTATTTT. Its protein product is CASGQGAFTDTQYF.

This clone showed up just a few times. The V and J genes are TRBV6-1 and TRBJ2-1; the D is unclear. Trimming shortened V by 6 bases and J by 9 bases, and 15 bases separated the two germline ends. This CDR3 is built from 13 residues. Germline V lookup: CDR1 MNHNS, CDR2 SASEGT. The CDR3 DNA sequence: TGTGCCAGCAGCGGTAGTAGCCTGGGTGAGCAGTTCTTC. Protein product: CASSGSSLGEQFF.

The chain carries TRBV30 and TRBJ2-7; possible D gene TRBD2, 5 bases. Germline-derived CDR1 and CDR2 are GTSNPN and SVGIG (reference sequence). The CDR3 covers 13 residues. Between the trimmed V and J ends, which lost 3 bases and 2 bases, there was a span of 11 bases. The CDR3: CAWSSGIPYEQYF. The CDR3 DNA reads as TGTGCCTGGAGCTCCGGGATCCCCTACGAGCAGTACTTC.

This chain links TRBV30 with TRBJ1-6; 8 nucleotides match TRBD1. V lost 0 bases and J lost 8; bases outside the gene matches: 6. This CDR3 spans 15 amino acids. Germline assignment: CDR1 GTSNPN and CDR2 SVGIG (reference sequence). CDR3: CAWSVRAGGDSPLHF. CDR3 in DNA: TGTGCCTGGAGTGTACGAGCAGGGGGCGATTCACCCCTCCACTTT.

The V gene is TRBV30, the J gene TRBJ2-2; D not resolved. Germline loops: CDR1 GTSNPN, CDR2 SVGIG (reference sequence). The CDR3 has 16 residues. The V end was cut by 3 bases, the J end by 0 bases, with 14 bases between. CDR3 sequence: CAWSWVGQTNTGELFF. The CDR3 nucleotides read TGTGCCTGGAGCTGGGTGGGCCAGACGAACACCGGGGAGCTGTTTTTT.

This sequence joins TRBV5-1 and TRBJ1-6; perhaps TRBD1 as D (5 bases). V was trimmed by 0 bases and J by 5 bases, leaving 9 bases between them. CDR3 length: 15 residues. Germline CDR1 SGHRS, CDR2 YFSETQ. CDR3 residues: CASSLGGADNSPLHF. The DNA of the CDR3 is TGCGCCAGCAGCTTGGGCGGGGCGGATAATTCACCCCTCCACTTT.

The rearrangement uses TRBV5-1 and TRBJ2-7; 8 nucleotides line up with TRBD1. Germline V gene lookup returns CDR1 SGHRS and CDR2 YFSETQ. V trimming: 2 bases; J trimming: 5 bases; junction bases outside the gene matches: 18. The length of the CDR3 is 18 residues. CDR3 protein: CASSFSGTGSQNPHEQYF. For the CDR3, the DNA is TGCGCCAGCAGCTTCTCCGGGACAGGTTCCCAAAACCCCCACGAGCAGTACTTC.

As for this clone: Other DNA sequences from this sample encode an identical CDR3 as well. V is TRBV2 and J is TRBJ1-2; D gene uncertain. In germline, CDR1 is SNHLY, CDR2 FYNNEI. V was pared by 7 bases and J by 3 bases, with 6 bases between. The CDR3 sequence is 11 residues long. CDR3 residues: CASNRDYGYTF. CDR3 nucleotides: TGTGCCAGCAATCGCGACTATGGCTACACCTTC.

In this sample, this clone turned up a few times. The rearrangement links TRBV5-1 to TRBJ2-2, with 10 positions matching TRBD1. Germline V gene data show CDR1 as SGHRS and CDR2 as YFSETQ. CDR3 size: 16 residues. V lost 1 base to trimming and J lost 6 bases; unmatched junction nucleotides: 6. The CDR3 coding sequence is TGCGCCAGCAGCTTGTTGGGGACAGGGGATCCCGGGGAGCTGTTTTTT. Translation gives CASSLLGTGDPGELFF.

V and J are TRBV4-1 and TRBJ2-7; 10 nucleotides match TRBD2. The junction had 0 bases not matched to a gene; V was cut back by 1 base and J by 3 bases. CDR1 MGHRA and CDR2 YSYEKL come from the germline V gene. This CDR3 region has 14 residues. Here the CDR3 reads CASSQASGSYEQYF. The DNA of the CDR3 is TGCGCCAGCAGCCAAGCTAGCGGGAGCTACGAGCAGTACTTC.

This clone was seen a handful of times. This sequence joins TRBV29-1 and TRBJ2-7, with a possible D match to TRBD1 (6 bases). Germline V gene sequence: CDR1 SQVTM, CDR2 ANQGSEA. This CDR3 contains 14 residues. V lost 0 bases and J lost 1, with 10 bases in between. The CDR3 sequence is CSVEEGAPSYEQYF. CDR3 DNA sequence: TGCAGCGTTGAAGAGGGGGCACCATCCTACGAGCAGTACTTC.

This chain uses TRBV25-1 with TRBJ1-1, with 7 bases that match TRBD1. Trimming took 10 bases from V and 5 from J; bases not matched to a gene: 16. The CDR3 length is 15 residues. CDR1 is MGHDK and CDR2 is SYGVNS in the germline V gene. CDR3 DNA: TGTGCCACCCTAGGGGGCCAGGTGTCTGGGACTGAAGCTTTCTTT. It yields the protein CATLGGQVSGTEAFF.

This clone was counted a few times. Other DNA sequences in this specimen translate into the identical CDR3. The J gene is TRBJ2-7, the V gene TRBV5-1, with TRBD1 identical over 7 bases. This CDR3 spans 14 amino acids. J lost 0 bases, V lost 0 bases, and 0 bases had no gene match. The germline gives CDR1 SGHRS, CDR2 YFSETQ. CDR3 DNA sequence: TGCGCCAGCAGCTTGGGACAGGGCTCCTACGAGCAGTACTTC. The encoded protein is CASSLGQGSYEQYF. The whole variable domain, remainder taken from reference TRBV5-1 and TRBJ2-7, is KAGVTQTPRYLIKTRGQQVTLSCSPISGHRSVSWYQQTPGQGLQFLFEYFSETQRNKGNFPGRFSGRQFSNSRSEMNVSTLELGDSALYLCASSLGQGSYEQYFGPGTRLTVT.

A few counts support this clone. The chain couples TRBV6-5 to TRBJ1-1; TRBD1 matches 9 bases. Looked up from germline, CDR1 is MNHEY and CDR2 is SVGAGI. V was clipped by 4 bases and J by 5 bases; unmatched bases: 2. The CDR3 is made up of 13 amino acids. CDR3 protein: CASSSTGGTEAFF. DNA for the CDR3: TGTGCCAGCAGTTCGACAGGGGGGACTGAAGCTTTCTTT.

V is TRBV29-1 and J is TRBJ1-4, with a weak D call TRBD1 (5 bases). The CDR3 consists of 13 residues. Germline loops: CDR1 SQVTM, CDR2 ANQGSEA. V was cut by 3 bases and J by 5 bases, with 10 bases left in between. Written as DNA, the CDR3 is TGCAGCGTTGAGGCAGGGTCAAATGAAAAACTGTTTTTT. Translated: CSVEAGSNEKLFF.